The 24 T cell receptor beta chains below all came from one sample that was sequenced in a study of spatial heterogeneity in lung cancer. Study-level points and caveats: For expanded intratumoral alpha and beta TCRs, counts tracked tumor mutation counts.

Time point: sample taken at primary tumor resection. For these TCRs, the target antigens are not known. In TCRdb, the 5' RACE reads were re-called with MiXCR into one record per CDR3 protein. The repertoire holds under 15,000 distinct CDR3 sequences, with more than 5% as singletons. Sequencing used lung tumor tissue, obtained at surgery. The source of these receptors is a female donor with early-stage non-small cell lung cancer.

This clonotype was picked up many times. The size of this beta chain means little, since it is a stray read in a library made for alpha chains. The V and J genes are TRBV5-1 and TRBJ1-1; D is perhaps TRBD1 (6 bases). The CDR3 extends over 15 amino acids. Germline CDR1 is SGHRS and CDR2 is YFSETQ. Trimming removed 1 base at V and 4 bases at J, with 14 bases between. CDR3 loop: CASSLYPGEGTEAFF. The CDR3 DNA reads as TGCGCCAGCAGCTTGTATCCAGGGGAAGGCACTGAAGCTTTCTTT.

The sample holds many counts of this clonotype. The library was designed around alpha chains, so this beta chain is a stray read whose abundance carries little weight. This chain links TRBV12-3 or TRBV12-4 with TRBJ2-3, with TRBD1 matching 7 bases. This CDR3 spans 15 amino acids. The J segment lost 4 bases and the V segment lost 7 bases, leaving 11 bases of the junction unmatched. DNA of the CDR3: TGTGCCAGCAAACCGACAGGGTATCTTGCAGATACGCAGTATTTT. Protein: CASKPTGYLADTQYF.

This clonotype was recorded at least ten times. This beta chain is an off-target read within a library intended for alpha chains, so its frequency means little. J is TRBJ2-3 and V is TRBV6-1, with 8 bases that match TRBD2. CDR3 size: 15 residues. The J segment lost 2 bases and the V segment lost 7 bases, leaving 8 bases of the junction unmatched. The germline gives CDR1 MNHNS, CDR2 SASEGT. For the CDR3, the DNA is TGTGCCAGCATTCGGGGCGGGGGGCCCACAGATACGCAGTATTTT. Translation: CASIRGGGPTDTQYF.

This clonotype was observed many times. This beta chain is off target for a library built for alpha chains, so its abundance means little. V gene TRBV20-1 combines with J gene TRBJ2-5; TRBD2 matches at 11 bases. This CDR3 is 14 amino acids long. Germline values: CDR1 DFQATT, CDR2 SNEGSKA (reference sequence). After removal of 3 bases from V and 3 bases from J, the junction contained 3 bases not matched to a gene. Here the CDR3 DNA reads TGCAGTGCTAGGGGGACTAGCGGAGAAGAGACCCAGTACTTC. It yields the protein CSARGTSGEETQYF.

This clonotype has a count of ten or more. Since the library was made to target alpha chains, this beta chain is a stray read and its abundance is not meaningful. The chain uses TRBV20-1 and TRBJ2-2, with TRBD1 matching 7 bases. The V gene's germline CDR1 is DFQATT and CDR2 SNEGSKA (reference sequence). The CDR3 loop spans 14 amino acids. After removal of 2 bases from V and 4 bases from J, the junction contained 4 bases not matched to a gene. CDR3 DNA: TGCAGTGCTAGATACAGGGGTAGCACCGGGGAGCTGTTTTTT. The encoded protein is CSARYRGSTGELFF.

Comment on this clonotype: This beta chain lies outside the target of a library built for alpha chains; its clone size means little. The CDR3 DNA is TGCAGTGCCGGGACTCCCAATGAGCAGTTCTTC. This encodes CSAGTPNEQFF. The V and J genes are TRBV20-1 and TRBJ2-1; D perhaps matches TRBD2 (6 bases). The V gene lost 6 bases and the J gene lost 6 bases, with 9 bases spanning the gap. CDR1 is DFQATT, CDR2 SNEGSKA, per germline (reference sequence). This CDR3 is built from 11 residues.

This clonotype appeared many times. This beta chain was picked up by a library intended for alpha chains and is off target, so its count carries little meaning. This chain connects TRBV12-3 or TRBV12-4 to TRBJ2-5; D is possibly TRBD1 (6 bases). V lost 4 bases and J lost 1, with 16 bases in between. The CDR3 runs 16 residues. This CDR3 is CASSSQGTKFQETQYF. DNA for the CDR3: TGTGCCAGCAGTTCCCAGGGGACCAAGTTCCAAGAGACCCAGTACTTC.

This clonotype was detected ten times or more. This beta chain slipped into a library made for alpha chains as a stray read, so its size is not meaningful. This chain uses TRBV7-8 with TRBJ2-4; D unclear. CDR1 and CDR2 from the germline V gene are SGHVS and FQNEAQ. Deletions cut 5 bases from V and 2 bases from J, with 16 bases between. This CDR3 spans 16 amino acids. CDR3 in amino acids: CASSPHLAVPKNIQYF. Written as DNA, the CDR3 is TGTGCCAGCAGCCCGCACTTGGCGGTTCCCAAAAACATTCAGTACTTC.

This clonotype was observed many times. This beta chain represents an off-target read in a library built for alpha chains; its size is of limited meaning. The chain joins TRBV7-6 to TRBJ1-5; D is unclear. The ends were cut back, 2 bases at V and 4 bases at J, with 6 bases in the middle. CDR1 is SGHVS, CDR2 FNYEAQ, per germline. The CDR3 spans 13 residues. The CDR3 DNA is TGTGCCAGCAGCTTAAGTCAAAATCAGCCCCAGCATTTT. Its translation: CASSLSQNQPQHF.

Of note for this clonotype: This beta chain represents an off-target read in a library built for alpha chains; its size is of limited meaning. This sequence joins TRBV11-2 and TRBJ2-1; D is perhaps TRBD2 (5 bases). The CDR3 contains 15 residues. Trimming shortened V by 2 bases and J by 10 bases, and 18 bases separated the two germline ends. Germline V gives CDR1 SGHAT, CDR2 FQNNGV. CDR3 sequence: CASSLYEGSAIEQFF. The CDR3 DNA follows: TGTGCCAGCAGCTTATACGAGGGTAGCGCGATCGAGCAGTTCTTC.

This clonotype has at least ten counts. Because this beta chain is a stray read in a library intended to capture alpha chains, its abundance should not be given much weight. The V gene is TRBV5-1, the J gene TRBJ2-1; D unresolved. The V gene's germline CDR1 is SGHRS and CDR2 YFSETQ. Deletions cut 4 bases from V and 7 bases from J, with 12 bases between. CDR3 length: 13 residues. The CDR3 spells CASSPGIANEQFF. The CDR3 DNA follows: TGCGCCAGCAGCCCGGGTATTGCGAATGAGCAGTTCTTC.

This clonotype is labeled as medium-sized (0.01 to 0.1%). At one end, the junction sequence differs from germline, possibly due to a read error. A library made for alpha chains picked up this beta chain off target, so its size means little. This chain links TRBV28 with TRBJ2-7; TRBD1 or TRBD2 may be the D gene (5 bases each). The V gene's germline CDR1 is MDHEN and CDR2 SYDVKM. The CDR3 is made up of 12 amino acids. CDR3 in amino acids: CASSPTPGRTDF. CDR3 bases: TGTGCCAGCAGTCCTACTCCGGGGCGTACGGACTTC.

Concerning this clonotype itself: This beta chain is a stray read from a library made for alpha chains; its abundance is not meaningful. The genes are TRBV12-3 or TRBV12-4 and TRBJ1-2; 9 nucleotides agree with TRBD1. The CDR3 is 16 residues long. Trimming at V came to 8 bases and at J to 7 bases, leaving 17 bases not matched to a gene. CDR3 nucleotides: TGTGCCAGCGGAAGATTCTGGGACAGGGAAGAAGTTGGCTACACCTTC. It encodes CASGRFWDREEVGYTF.

This clonotype was seen at least ten times. This beta chain came through as a stray read in a library set up for alpha chains, and its size says little. The chain combines TRBV10-3 with TRBJ2-1; 8 nucleotides line up with TRBD1. With 0 bases clipped from V and 3 bases from J, the junction kept 4 bases outside the gene matches. CDR3 length: 16 amino acids. Germline assignment: CDR1 ENHRY and CDR2 SYGVKD. CDR3 sequence reads: CAISESGTGVYNEQFF. The DNA for the CDR3 is TGTGCCATCAGTGAGTCCGGGACAGGTGTCTACAATGAGCAGTTCTTC.

Many counts were recorded for this clonotype. This beta chain is an unintended read in a library built for alpha chains; its size means little. This rearrangement joins TRBV11-2 to TRBJ2-5; D possibly corresponds to TRBD1 (6 bases). The CDR3 has 16 residues. Trimming cost V 3 bases and J 0 bases, with 14 bases left between them. Germline values: CDR1 SGHAT, CDR2 FQNNGV. Written as DNA, the CDR3 is TGTGCCAGCAGCTTTCGGGGAAGGGGGTACCAAGAGACCCAGTACTTC. It is translated as CASSFRGRGYQETQYF.

This clonotype was seen repeatedly, ten times or more. This beta chain is a stray sequence in a library constructed for alpha chains; its clone size is not meaningful. The J gene is TRBJ2-3, the V gene TRBV19, with D perhaps TRBD2 (5 bases). The CDR3 has 11 amino acids. V was shortened by 7 bases and J by 5 bases, with 7 bases between the two germline ends. The germline V gene encodes CDR1 LNHDA and CDR2 SQIVND (reference sequence). The CDR3: CASTGRDTQYF. The CDR3 nucleotides are TGTGCCAGTACGGGGAGAGATACGCAGTATTTT. Using reference TRBV19 and TRBJ2-3 for the parts outside the CDR3, the full variable domain is DGGITQSPKYLFRKEGQNVTLSCEQNLNHDAMYWYRQDPGQGLRLIYYSQIVNDFQKGDIAEGYSVSREKKESFPLTVTSAQKNPTAFYLCASTGRDTQYFGPGTRLTVL.

This clonotype has a count of ten or more. Within a library made for alpha chains, this beta chain is off target, and its count is uninformative. The gene calls are TRBV12-3 or TRBV12-4 and TRBJ2-1, with D perhaps being TRBD1 or TRBD2 (5 bases each). The V gene lost 5 bases and the J gene lost 8 bases, with 19 bases spanning the gap. This CDR3 region has 15 residues. Here the CDR3 DNA reads TGTGCCAGCAGTCCTCTGGGTCCATCGGGGCATGAGCAGTTCTTC. Protein: CASSPLGPSGHEQFF.

This clonotype was detected ten times or more. This beta chain is a stray sequence in a library constructed for alpha chains; its clone size is not meaningful. The DNA for the CDR3 is TGTGCCAGCAGCTTATTATCTCCGTCTAGCGGGGGGCAGTTCTTC. Translated, it gives CASSLLSPSSGGQFF. The V call is TRBV7-9, the J call TRBJ2-1; 10 nucleotides match TRBD2. Per the germline V gene, CDR1 is SEHNR and CDR2 is FQNEAQ (reference sequence). The junction had 10 bases not matched to a gene; V was cut back by 2 bases and J by 12 bases. CDR3 length equals 15 residues.

By frequency in the sample, this clonotype is medium-sized (0.01 to 0.1%). The size of this beta chain means little, since it is a stray read in a library made for alpha chains. The chain couples TRBV7-9 to TRBJ1-1; TRBD1 is a possible D gene (6 bases). V lost 5 bases and J 1 base, leaving 11 bases between the germline ends. CDR3 length: 14 amino acids. Per germline, CDR1 SEHNR and CDR2 FQNEAQ (reference sequence). The CDR3 protein is CASSQQGRNTEAFF. DNA for the CDR3: TGTGCCAGCAGCCAACAGGGTAGGAACACTGAAGCTTTCTTT.

This clonotype came up many times. The library was prepared for alpha chains; this beta chain is a stray read, so its frequency means little. The chain combines TRBV7-9 with TRBJ2-7; TRBD1 matches 9 bases. V was pared by 4 bases and J by 4 bases, with 5 bases of the junction left unmatched. Germline CDR1 SEHNR, CDR2 FQNEAQ (reference sequence). CDR3 size: 14 residues. In DNA form, the CDR3 reads TGTGCCAGCAGCTCACAGGGGGCGCGGTACGAGCAGTACTTC. It specifies CASSSQGARYEQYF.

On this clonotype itself: This beta chain represents an off-target read in a library built for alpha chains; its size is of limited meaning. The rearrangement uses TRBV11-1 and TRBJ2-7; 7 bases agree with TRBD1. V lost 5 bases, J lost 4 bases, and 8 bases stayed unmatched. CDR1 is SGHAT, CDR2 FQDESV, per germline (reference sequence). The CDR3 is 14 amino acids. This chain's CDR3 is CASSTTTGRYEQYF. CDR3 DNA: TGTGCCAGCAGCACCACGACAGGGCGGTACGAGCAGTACTTC.

This clonotype has ten or more counts. The library was built for alpha chains, so this beta chain is an off-target read and its size means little. V and J are TRBV29-1 and TRBJ2-3, with D tentatively TRBD2 (5 bases). Trimming shortened V by 7 bases and J by 3 bases, and 17 bases separated the two germline ends. Germline loops: CDR1 SQVTM, CDR2 ANQGSEA. CDR3 length: 14 amino acids. CDR3 DNA: TGCAGCGCTCCGAGCCAAGGGAGAACAGATACGCAGTATTTT. Its protein is CSAPSQGRTDTQYF.

This clonotype was seen repeatedly, ten times or more. Found in a library prepared for alpha chains, this beta chain is an off-target read, and its abundance has little meaning. V and J are TRBV7-8 and TRBJ1-3; 12 bases match TRBD1. CDR1 SGHVS and CDR2 FQNEAQ come from the germline V gene. The CDR3 is 17 residues long. The V and J ends lost 4 bases and 1 base, in that order; junction bases with no gene match: 5. This CDR3 reads CASSWSGQGASGNTIYF. CDR3 coding DNA: TGTGCCAGCAGCTGGTCGGGACAGGGGGCTTCTGGAAACACCATATATTTT.

This clonotype appeared many times. Since the library was made to target alpha chains, this beta chain is a stray read and its abundance is not meaningful. The chain links TRBV7-9 to TRBJ1-6; D is ambiguous. Germline V gives CDR1 SEHNR, CDR2 FQNEAQ (reference sequence). The CDR3 covers 14 residues. V shed 6 bases and J shed 6 bases, with 12 bases lying between them. The chain's CDR3 is CASRPGRGNSPLHF. In DNA form, the CDR3 reads TGTGCCAGCAGGCCTGGACGGGGTAATTCACCCCTCCACTTT. Using reference TRBV7-9 and TRBJ1-6 for the parts outside the CDR3, the full variable domain is DTGVSQNPRHKITKRGQNVTFRCDPISEHNRLYWYRQTLGQGPEFLTYFQNEAQLEKSRLLSDRFSAERPKGSFSTLEIQRTEQGDSAMYLCASRPGRGNSPLHFGNGTRLTVT.